Listed here are 31 T cell receptor beta chains from one sample, sequenced in a study of OX40 agonist ivuxolimab in advanced cancers. Only in-frame clones appear in the TCRdb table, and some are missing; sequencing was by immunoSEQ multiplex PCR. The repertoire holds about 60,000 clones, with 83% as singletons. This specimen consisted of CD4+ or CD8+ T cells sorted from blood, obtained in a trial of the OX40 agonist ivuxolimab. The receptor source for this set is an adult with an advanced solid tumor such as melanoma, head and neck, liver or kidney cancer.

The chain couples TRBV7-2 to TRBJ1-5; possible D gene TRBD1, 5 bases. Trimming took off 1 base at V and 11 bases at J, with 18 bases between the two ends. The CDR3 runs to 15 residues. Germline V gene data show CDR1 as SGHTA and CDR2 as FQGNSA. This CDR3 is CASSLVTGPGSAQHF. CDR3 bases: TGTGCCAGCAGCTTAGTCACAGGCCCAGGATCGGCCCAGCATTTT.

In this sample, this clone turned up a few times. The chain combines TRBV10-3 with TRBJ2-1, with 11 bases lining up with TRBD2. Losses at the gene ends were 8 bases for V and 6 bases for J; bases not matched to a gene: 9. The V gene's germline CDR1 is ENHRY and CDR2 SYGVKD. The CDR3 totals 15 residues. CDR3 bases: TGTGCCATCGGCACACTAGCGGGAGTGGGCAATGAGCAGTTCTTC. It encodes CAIGTLAGVGNEQFF.

Only one count was recorded for this clone. The chain carries TRBV6-4 and TRBJ1-1; possibly TRBD1 for D (6 bases). This CDR3 spans 13 amino acids. Trimming left V 5 bases short and J 6 bases short, with 13 bases between. Germline loops: CDR1 MRHNA, CDR2 SNTAGT. The CDR3 DNA reads as TGTGCCAGCAGTAGGACAGTATCCTCTGAAGCTTTCTTT. This codes for CASSRTVSSEAFF.

The chain combines TRBV4-1 with TRBJ2-3; D possibly corresponds to TRBD1 (6 bases). CDR1 and CDR2 from the germline V gene are MGHRA and YSYEKL. The CDR3 sequence is 16 residues long. V lost 0 bases, J lost 2 bases, and 12 bases lay in between. CDR3 DNA: TGCGCCAGCAGCCAAGATGTGGGGGCGTACACAGATACGCAGTATTTT. Translation gives CASSQDVGAYTDTQYF.

V gene TRBV7-9 combines with J gene TRBJ2-7; tentatively, D is TRBD2 (6 bases). Per germline, CDR1 SEHNR and CDR2 FQNEAQ (reference sequence). The V end was cut by 6 bases, the J end by 1 base, with 13 bases between. CDR3 length: 14 residues. The CDR3 DNA is TGTGCCAGCAGACAATTAGGAGGGTCCTACGAGCAGTACTTC. Its translation: CASRQLGGSYEQYF.

In this sample, this clone turned up a few times. The rearrangement uses TRBV7-6 and TRBJ2-7; no reliable D call. The CDR3 spans 13 residues. Germline V gene data show CDR1 as SGHVS and CDR2 as FNYEAQ. V was trimmed by 5 bases and J by 3 bases, leaving 11 bases between them. The CDR3 reads CASSNTVRYEQYF. The CDR3 region has the DNA TGTGCCAGCAGCAACACGGTGCGCTACGAGCAGTACTTC.

V gene TRBV6-5 combines with J gene TRBJ2-3, with D perhaps matching TRBD2 (6 bases). Germline-derived CDR1 and CDR2 are MNHEY and SVGAGI. The length of the CDR3 is 13 residues. V was trimmed by 5 bases and J by 4 bases, leaving 10 bases between them. CDR3 loop: CASSRDSSDTQYF. CDR3 nucleotides: TGTGCCAGCAGTCGGGACTCGTCAGATACGCAGTATTTT.

The chain links TRBV7-2 to TRBJ1-3; no clear D. Germline V lookup: CDR1 SGHTA, CDR2 FQGNSA. Trimming removed 2 bases from V and 8 bases from J, with 4 bases in between. The CDR3 length is 11 residues. The CDR3, as DNA: TGTGCCAGCAGCTTAATTCACACCATATATTTT. Its translation: CASSLIHTIYF.

The gene calls are TRBV6-1 and TRBJ2-7; either TRBD1 or TRBD2 may supply D (5 bases each). The germline V gene has CDR1 MNHNS and CDR2 SASEGT. Between the trimmed V and J ends, which lost 2 bases and 6 bases, there was a span of 17 bases. CDR3 size: 15 residues. The CDR3 region is CASSERGPPFSEQYF. The CDR3 DNA sequence: TGTGCCAGCAGTGAACGGGGACCTCCCTTTAGCGAGCAGTACTTC.

The V and J genes are TRBV28 and TRBJ2-2; D may be TRBD1 or TRBD2 (5 bases each). Germline-derived CDR1 and CDR2 are MDHEN and SYDVKM. Deletions cut 6 bases from V and 4 bases from J, with 15 bases between. The CDR3 is 15 residues long. CDR3 nucleotide sequence: TGTGCCAGCAGCCCCCCGGGACGAAGCACCGGGGAGCTGTTTTTT. This gives the protein CASSPPGRSTGELFF.

V and J are TRBV30 and TRBJ1-5; D unclear. Germline CDR1 reads GTSNPN; CDR2 reads SVGIG (reference sequence). The V gene lost 3 bases and the J gene lost 3 bases, with 6 bases spanning the gap. The CDR3 totals 12 residues. This CDR3 is CAWRGSNQPQHF. The CDR3 DNA is TGTGCCTGGAGGGGGTCCAATCAGCCCCAGCATTTT.

This chain joins TRBV9 and TRBJ1-2; 7 bases fit TRBD1. The J segment lost 8 bases and the V segment lost 4 bases, leaving 14 bases of the junction unmatched. CDR3 length: 15 amino acids. CDR1 is SGDLS and CDR2 is YYNGEE in the germline V gene. CDR3 residues: CASSSYRGGSEGYTF. For the CDR3, the DNA is TGTGCCAGCAGCTCCTACAGGGGAGGGTCAGAGGGCTACACCTTC. The full variable domain, rest sourced from reference TRBV9 and TRBJ1-2, is DSGVTQTPKHLITATGQRVTLRCSPRSGDLSVYWYQQSLDQGLQFLIQYYNGEERAKGNILERFSAQQFPDLHSELNLSSLELGDSALYFCASSSYRGGSEGYTFGSGTRLTVV.

The chain links TRBV7-9 to TRBJ2-3; the match to TRBD2 covers 10 bases. Germline assignment: CDR1 SEHNR and CDR2 FQNEAQ (reference sequence). V shed 1 base, J shed 0 bases, and the junction held 10 bases outside the gene matches. This CDR3 has 19 residues. Here the CDR3 reads CASSLVPGLAGVSTDTQYF. The DNA of the CDR3 is TGTGCCAGCAGCTTAGTACCCGGTCTAGCGGGAGTAAGCACAGATACGCAGTATTTT.

Only a few counts were recorded for this clone. This chain joins TRBV2 and TRBJ1-4; D ambiguous. This CDR3 has 10 amino acids. Germline-derived CDR1 and CDR2 are SNHLY and FYNNEI. V dropped 6 bases and J dropped 17 bases, with 13 bases sitting between them. The CDR3: CASRQLESFF. The CDR3 DNA reads as TGTGCCAGCAGGCAGCTGGAAAGCTTTTTT.

The chain uses TRBV5-6 and TRBJ2-7; D unresolved. The CDR3 runs 11 residues. Germline CDR1 reads SGHDT; CDR2 reads YYEEEE. V was trimmed by 3 bases and J by 6 bases, leaving 7 bases between them. CDR3 region: CASSSQGEQYF. The CDR3 DNA is TGTGCCAGCAGCTCTCAAGGCGAGCAGTACTTC.

This sequence joins TRBV12-5 and TRBJ1-2, with TRBD1 matching 7 bases. CDR3 length: 16 amino acids. CDR1 is LGHNT, CDR2 FRNRAP, per germline. V shed 0 bases, J shed 2 bases, and the junction held 6 bases outside the gene matches. DNA for the CDR3: TGTGCTAGTGGTTTGGTAACAGGGACAGTAAACTATGGCTACACCTTC. Its protein is CASGLVTGTVNYGYTF.

This rearrangement joins TRBV27 to TRBJ2-1; no reliable D call. CDR3 length: 14 residues. Germline CDR1 is MNHEY and CDR2 is SMNVEV (reference sequence). V dropped 2 bases and J dropped 4 bases, with 9 bases sitting between them. CDR3 sequence (DNA): TGTGCCAGCAGTTTAAGAGGATCTTACAATGAGCAGTTCTTC. Protein product: CASSLRGSYNEQFF.

This chain uses TRBV18 with TRBJ2-1; 13 bases line up with TRBD2. Germline lookup yields CDR1 KGHSH and CDR2 LQKENI. CDR3 size: 16 residues. V lost 4 bases to trimming and J lost 7 bases; unmatched junction nucleotides: 7. As DNA, the CDR3 is TGTGCCAGCTCACTACAGACTAGCGGGAGGATAAATGAGCAGTTCTTC. Translation: CASSLQTSGRINEQFF.

This sequence joins TRBV19 and TRBJ1-4; maybe TRBD1 (6 bases). The CDR3 runs 13 residues. Germline V gene lookup returns CDR1 LNHDA and CDR2 SQIVND (reference sequence). V lost 4 bases and J 5 bases, leaving 8 bases between the germline ends. CDR3 in amino acids: CASSTGQNEKLFF. CDR3 nucleotide sequence: TGTGCCAGTAGTACCGGACAGAATGAAAAACTGTTTTTT.

V and J are TRBV27 and TRBJ1-4; maybe TRBD1 (5 bases). V was clipped by 4 bases and J by 5 bases, with 17 bases between them. The CDR3 consists of 16 residues. Germline-derived CDR1 and CDR2 are MNHEY and SMNVEV (reference sequence). CDR3 coding DNA: TGTGCCAGCAGTTCACTAATGGGCAGGGAGAATGAAAAACTGTTTTTT. This translates into CASSSLMGRENEKLFF.

V is TRBV10-3 and J is TRBJ2-5; D unclear. Trimming left V 3 bases short and J 2 bases short, with 7 bases between. Looked up from germline, CDR1 is ENHRY and CDR2 is SYGVKD. The CDR3 contains 13 residues. The CDR3 reads CAISELGQETQYF. Written as DNA, the CDR3 is TGTGCCATCAGTGAATTGGGACAAGAGACCCAGTACTTC.

This clone was counted at least ten times. CDR3 sequence (DNA): TGTGCCAGTACCATTTGGGACTACAGGGCCCTCTACGAGCAGTACTTC. Translated, it gives CASTIWDYRALYEQYF. The chain joins TRBV19 to TRBJ2-7; possible D gene TRBD2, 7 bases. The CDR3 contains 16 residues. Between the trimmed V and J ends, which lost 7 bases and 3 bases, there was a span of 22 bases. Looked up from germline, CDR1 is LNHDA and CDR2 is SQIVND (reference sequence).

The chain carries TRBV5-1 and TRBJ2-2; the match to TRBD1 covers 10 bases. CDR1 and CDR2 from the germline V gene are SGHRS and YFSETQ. The CDR3 spans 16 residues. V was pared by 1 base and J by 5 bases, with 5 bases of the junction left unmatched. The CDR3 DNA reads TGCGCCAGCAGCTTGACGACAGGGGGCGGAACCGGGGAGCTGTTTTTT. It is translated as CASSLTTGGGTGELFF.

The chain combines TRBV7-2 with TRBJ2-7; 11 bases match TRBD2. CDR3 length equals 17 residues. CDR1 and CDR2 (germline): SGHTA, FQGNSA. Trimming removed 6 bases from V and 5 bases from J; junction bases left unmatched: 15. CDR3 region: CASRTGNKTSGNHEQYF. As DNA, the CDR3 is TGTGCCAGCAGAACAGGGAATAAGACTAGCGGGAACCACGAGCAGTACTTC.

Turning to this clone: The same CDR3 is also encoded by other DNA sequences in this sample. The V gene is TRBV27, the J gene TRBJ1-5; D is possibly TRBD1 (6 bases). Deletions cut 4 bases from V and 3 bases from J, with 13 bases between. Germline V lookup: CDR1 MNHEY, CDR2 SMNVEV (reference sequence). CDR3 length equals 15 residues. CDR3 sequence reads: CASSSQGRVNQPQHF. The CDR3 bases are TGTGCCAGCAGTTCTCAGGGGAGGGTCAATCAGCCCCAGCATTTT.

The rearrangement joins TRBV19 to TRBJ2-1; D is perhaps TRBD2 (8 bases). The V gene's germline CDR1 is LNHDA and CDR2 SQIVND (reference sequence). The CDR3 spans 14 residues. Trimming stripped 6 bases from V and 9 bases from J, with 18 bases between. CDR3 sequence (DNA): TGTGCCAGTAGATTAACGGGAGGGGGCAGTGAGCAGTTCTTC. Its translation is CASRLTGGGSEQFF.

The chain couples TRBV21-1 to TRBJ2-5; TRBD2 reflects the table's D call only, with no check against the DNA. TRBV21-1 is an annotated pseudogene. This CDR3 spans 14 amino acids. The CDR3 coding sequence is TGTGCCCAGCTGGCCGGGAGGCGACAAGAGACCCAGTACTTC. Residues: CAQLAGRRQETQYF.

V usage is TRBV7-2 and J usage is TRBJ2-1; TRBD2 matches 11 bases. J lost 10 bases, V lost 9 bases, and 20 bases had no gene match. Germline lookup yields CDR1 SGHTA and CDR2 FQGNSA. The CDR3 sequence is 17 residues long. The CDR3 bases are TGTGCCAGTCTATGGACTAGCGGGCGCGTTGGGGGAGGGGAGCAGTTCTTC. Protein product: CASLWTSGRVGGGEQFF.

This clone has a single count. The chain employs TRBV2 and TRBJ2-1; 11 bases are shared with TRBD2. V lost 5 bases, J lost 7 bases, and 13 bases stayed unmatched. CDR3 length: 17 residues. The germline V gene has CDR1 SNHLY and CDR2 FYNNEI. CDR3 in DNA: TGTGCCAGCAGTCCCAACTTACTAGCGGGAGACAAGAATGAGCAGTTCTTC. It yields the protein CASSPNLLAGDKNEQFF.

The chain combines TRBV18 with TRBJ2-7; the match to TRBD2 covers 9 bases. CDR3 length: 16 amino acids. CDR1 KGHSH and CDR2 LQKENI come from the germline V gene. J lost 6 bases, V lost 8 bases, and 17 bases had no gene match. The CDR3 DNA reads TGTGCCAGCGGACTTCAAGGCGGGAGGGCTAATGTCGAGCAGTACTTC. The encoded protein is CASGLQGGRANVEQYF.

The chain employs TRBV18 and TRBJ1-2, with 10 bases matching TRBD1. The V gene's germline CDR1 is KGHSH and CDR2 LQKENI. Trimming removed 1 base from V and 1 base from J; junction bases left unmatched: 15. This CDR3 has 20 residues. CDR3 loop: CASSPLRQGTGANVNYGYTF. The CDR3 bases are TGTGCCAGCTCACCACTTCGCCAGGGGACAGGGGCGAACGTTAACTATGGCTACACCTTC.